Reported below is one TCR beta chain. This clone was counted between two and nine times. The antigen this receptor binds is unknown. Per-nucleotide qualities are absent, and no much larger clonotype sits a single base away. To count as naive, T cells had to be viable CD3+CD4+ or CD3+CD8+ cells with a CCR7+CD45RA+CD45RO-CD95-CD27+CD28+ profile. Peripheral blood samples were provided by related bone marrow donors on the day of marrow donation. Mononuclear cells from peripheral blood and bone marrow were separated by Ficoll-Hypaque density centrifugation and then cryopreserved. CD4+ and CD8+ T cells, including naive and memory subsets, were sorted by FACS on a FACSAria II. From its cysteine to its phenylalanine, the CDR3 spans 11 amino acids. Only CDR3 DNA remains: 33 bases, in frame from the first base. V was cut back by 4 bases and J by 8 bases, leaving a gap of 6 bases between them. The germline V gene specifies SNHLY as CDR1 and FYNNEI as CDR2.

This entry is derived from a study of T cells after posttransplantation cyclophosphamide (dated by TCRdb to about 2016). Context from the whole study: Using TRB sequencing, the study followed how the T cell repertoire reconstituted after myeloablative bone marrow transplantation in which posttransplantation cyclophosphamide served as GVHD prophylaxis. Samples from fewer than 40 PTCy-treated patients and about 17 related bone marrow donors of those patients were subjected to antigen receptor sequencing. In 3 patients, TRB sequencing was also performed on up to roughly 3 more blood samples taken 2 to 5.2 years after transplant, and in a handful of patients, pretransplant blood was also TRB-sequenced. Public TRB sequences were searched against a database of over 3,600 sequences associated with responses to pathogens, tumor antigens, self-antigens and alloantigens. TRB sequencing was performed on blood from all 35 or so PTCy patients with 1-year posttransplant specimens. TRA and TRB clonality were tightly correlated in eight to ten samples, so subsequent TCR analyses focused on TRB only. Findings and caveats that apply to the study as a whole: The TRB repertoires of T cells infiltrating skin or GI tract showed only limited overlap with the TRB repertoires of T cells in blood. Across approximately 45 patients, TRB clonality was highly associated with recipient CMV seropositivity and CMV reactivation, and diversity in PTCy patients was similar to diversity in CNI/methotrexate controls. At 1-2 months, donor-recipient similarity was low but rose over the first year, and the later blood repertoires were often dominated by donor CD8+ memory clones.

Genomic DNA was the input for TRB sequencing, which was run either with the immunoSEQ assay at survey resolution or with the hsTCRB kit. Per the source publication's procedure: The immunoSEQ software was used for initial read processing, and the LymphoSeq R package was used for repertoire analyses. Clonality was computed as 1 minus normalized Shannon entropy; Gini coefficient was also calculated for each TRB dataset. Phenotypes of unsorted samples were inferred by mapping TRB sequences from sorted subsets of the recipient or donor onto unsorted samples of the same recipient. What TCRdb holds here is the immuneACCESS table cut down to in-frame rearrangements. Part of the clones is not present; checked against another copy, under half of the missing clones reflect an unresolved V gene, and the others are unexplained. D and trimming were read from the DNA, whereas the V and J calls and clone size are those reported in that table. The sample table holds under 40,000 clones, of which 90% to 95% were seen once. 0.09% to 0.12% of the sample rests with the top ten.

The sequence is built from TRBV2 and TRBJ1-3, with no confident D gene call. Sequenced material: naive CD4+ T cells sorted from blood. The sequence was collected from a man younger than 40 in good health and a related stem cell transplant donor. The CDR3 protein is CASSGGDTIYF. The DNA reads TGTGCCAGCAGTGGCGGCGACACCATATATTTT. This CDR3, with the reference TRBV2 and TRBJ1-3 proteins standing in past its ends, gives the full variable domain EPEVTQTPSHQVTQMGQEVILRCVPISNHLYFYWYRQILGQKVEFLVSFYNNEISEKSEIFDDQFSVERPDGSNFTLKIRSTKLEDSAMYFCASSGGDTIYFGEGSWLTVV.